These 26 T cell receptor beta chains came from one sample sequenced in a study of cytomegalovirus exposure and HLA in healthy donors. The PCR ran on 60 Vbeta and 13 Jbeta primers. Data came from immunoSEQ multiplex PCR; TCRdb stores just in-frame clones and leaves some out. The sample lists about 82,000 clones, over 65% seen once, with over 8% in the top ten. The sequenced sample was PBMCs. The receptor set was obtained from a man in his forties in good health and CMV-seropositive.

The chain employs TRBV6-4 and TRBJ2-3; 11 nucleotides agree with TRBD1. Germline trimming cut 3 bases from V and 3 bases from J; bases unmatched to any gene: 8. CDR3 size: 17 residues. CDR1 is MRHNA, CDR2 SNTAGT, per germline. The CDR3 region has the DNA TGTGCCAGCAGTGAATCCCCGGGACAGGGGGGTACAGATACGCAGTATTTT. This gives the protein CASSESPGQGGTDTQYF.

The chain couples TRBV5-1 to TRBJ2-3; 10 positions match TRBD2. The CDR3 length is 18 residues. V lost 4 bases to trimming and J lost 0 bases; unmatched junction nucleotides: 11. CDR1 and CDR2 from the germline V gene are SGHRS and YFSETQ. CDR3 loop: CASSPVGLAGASTDTQYF. The DNA of the CDR3 is TGCGCCAGCAGCCCCGTGGGGCTAGCGGGAGCTAGCACAGATACGCAGTATTTT.

The chain joins TRBV5-1 to TRBJ2-5, with D perhaps matching TRBD1 (6 bases). Trimming stripped 2 bases from V and 3 bases from J, with 11 bases between. This CDR3 spans 14 amino acids. The germline CDR1 and CDR2 sequences are SGHRS and YFSETQ. In nucleotides, the CDR3 is TGCGCCAGCAGCTTAAGGGGGTTCGAAGAGACCCAGTACTTC. Protein: CASSLRGFEETQYF.

This rearrangement joins TRBV19 to TRBJ1-2; D gene uncertain. The V end was cut by 3 bases, the J end by 2 bases, with 7 bases between. Per the germline V gene, CDR1 is LNHDA and CDR2 is SQIVND (reference sequence). The CDR3 extends over 13 amino acids. CDR3 loop: CASSMSGNYGYTF. The CDR3 DNA reads as TGTGCCAGTAGTATGTCCGGGAACTATGGCTACACCTTC. The full variable domain, with the rest looked up from reference TRBV19 and TRBJ1-2, is DGGITQSPKYLFRKEGQNVTLSCEQNLNHDAMYWYRQDPGQGLRLIYYSQIVNDFQKGDIAEGYSVSREKKESFPLTVTSAQKNPTAFYLCASSMSGNYGYTFGSGTRLTVV.

This clone was detected only once. This sequence joins TRBV27 and TRBJ1-5; D unresolved. V lost 8 bases to trimming and J lost 4 bases, with 6 bases between them. Germline loops: CDR1 MNHEY, CDR2 SMNVEV (reference sequence). This CDR3 is 11 amino acids long. The DNA for the CDR3 is TGTGCCAGCGGGAGAAATCAGCCCCAGCATTTT. Translation: CASGRNQPQHF.

The gene calls are TRBV19 and TRBJ2-3; 11 nucleotides align to TRBD2. This CDR3 comprises 15 residues. The V and J ends lost 5 bases and 8 bases, in that order; junction bases with no gene match: 9. Germline V CDR1 and CDR2: LNHDA, SQIVND (reference sequence). CDR3 in DNA: TGTGCCAGTAGTCCCCTAGCGGGGGGTAAGGGTACGCAGTATTTT. Translated, it gives CASSPLAGGKGTQYF.

The chain combines TRBV15 with TRBJ1-5; 8 bases agree with TRBD1. V lost 4 bases, J lost 2 bases, and 4 bases stayed unmatched. This CDR3 region has 15 residues. Germline CDR1 and CDR2: LNHNV and YYDKDF (reference sequence). DNA of the CDR3: TGTGCCACCAGCATAGGACAGGGCGGCAATCAGCCCCAGCATTTT. Protein: CATSIGQGGNQPQHF. The whole variable domain, filled in from reference TRBV15 and TRBJ1-5, reads DAMVIQNPRYQVTQFGKPVTLSCSQTLNHNVMYWYQQKSSQAPKLLFHYYDKDFNNEADTPDNFQSRRPNTSFCFLDIRSPGLGDTAMYLCATSIGQGGNQPQHFGDGTRLSIL.

This clone has just one count. The chain links TRBV25-1 to TRBJ2-2, with TRBD1 as a possible D gene (5 bases). Germline V gene data show CDR1 as MGHDK and CDR2 as SYGVNS. The CDR3 length is 15 residues. Trimming took 1 base from V and 4 from J, leaving 10 bases between them. CDR3: CASSESAGPTGELFF. The CDR3 DNA reads TGTGCCAGCAGTGAATCGGCAGGGCCCACCGGGGAGCTGTTTTTT.

This clone has a single count. The junction departs from the called germline gene at one end, perhaps through a read error. This chain uses TRBV7-2 with TRBJ2-6; possible D gene TRBD1, 5 bases. This CDR3 is built from 16 residues. Germline V lookup: CDR1 SGHTA, CDR2 FQGNSA. The CDR3 spells CASSLEVLSGANALTF. For the CDR3, the DNA is TGTGCCAGCAGCTTAGAGGTCCTTTCTGGGGCCAACGCCCTGACTTTC.

The CDR3 region is CASSLGKPGQGARMGNIYEQYF. The CDR3 DNA is TGCGCCAGCAGCTTGGGGAAACCGGGACAGGGGGCGCGAATGGGGAATATCTACGAGCAGTACTTC. The chain recombines TRBV5-1 with TRBJ2-7; 12 positions agree with TRBD1. The CDR3 is made up of 22 amino acids. J lost 3 bases, V lost 0 bases, and 22 bases had no gene match. Per the germline V gene, CDR1 is SGHRS and CDR2 is YFSETQ.

A few counts support this clone. Other DNA sequences in this sample translate to the same CDR3. This chain links TRBV5-6 with TRBJ2-3, with D possibly TRBD1 on 6 matching bases. In germline, CDR1 is SGHDT, CDR2 YYEEEE. This CDR3 region has 14 residues. The ends were cut back, 0 bases at V and 2 bases at J, with 7 bases in the middle. The CDR3: CASSLGGHTDTQYF. CDR3 sequence (DNA): TGTGCCAGCAGCTTGGGGGGGCACACAGATACGCAGTATTTT.

This chain links TRBV2 with TRBJ2-7; 10 nucleotides agree with TRBD1. Germline CDR1 is SNHLY and CDR2 is FYNNEI. The length of the CDR3 is 15 residues. Losses at the gene ends were 5 bases for V and 3 bases for J; bases not matched to a gene: 7. Written as DNA, the CDR3 is TGTGCCAGCAGTAGGGGGACAGGGGAGTTCTACGAGCAGTACTTC. Translated: CASSRGTGEFYEQYF. The full variable domain, rest sourced from reference TRBV2 and TRBJ2-7, is EPEVTQTPSHQVTQMGQEVILRCVPISNHLYFYWYRQILGQKVEFLVSFYNNEISEKSEIFDDQFSVERPDGSNFTLKIRSTKLEDSAMYFCASSRGTGEFYEQYFGPGTRLTVT.

This chain uses TRBV7-2 with TRBJ2-3; D possibly corresponds to TRBD2 (5 bases). Germline CDR1 SGHTA, CDR2 FQGNSA. This CDR3 comprises 15 residues. V was pared by 2 bases and J by 1 base, with 10 bases between. This chain's CDR3 is CASSLMAEGTDTQYF. For the CDR3, the DNA is TGTGCCAGCAGCTTAATGGCGGAGGGCACAGATACGCAGTATTTT.

This chain links TRBV28 with TRBJ2-3; possibly TRBD2 for D (6 bases). V gave up 4 bases and J gave up 0 bases, with 11 bases separating them. Looked up from germline, CDR1 is MDHEN and CDR2 is SYDVKM. This CDR3 is 15 amino acids long. The CDR3 is CASSSSGTSTDTQYF. CDR3 bases: TGTGCCAGCAGTTCCTCTGGGACTAGCACAGATACGCAGTATTTT.

The chain carries TRBV7-2 and TRBJ1-2; 7 bases are shared with TRBD1. There are 14 residues in the CDR3. The junction had 3 bases not matched to a gene; V was cut back by 1 base and J by 4 bases. Germline loops: CDR1 SGHTA, CDR2 FQGNSA. The CDR3 DNA sequence: TGTGCCAGCAGCTTAGGACAGGGTGGCTATGGCTACACCTTC. Its translation is CASSLGQGGYGYTF. Full variable domain (missing parts from reference TRBV7-2 and TRBJ1-2): GAGVSQSPSNKVTEKGKDVELRCDPISGHTALYWYRQSLGQGLEFLIYFQGNSAPDKSGLPSDRFSAERTGGSVSTLTIQRTQQEDSAVYLCASSLGQGGYGYTFGSGTRLTVV.

The chain has TRBV5-6 and TRBJ1-4; 7 bases match TRBD1. CDR3 length: 12 amino acids. Germline assignment: CDR1 SGHDT and CDR2 YYEEEE. Trimming at V came to 1 base and at J to 10 bases, leaving 1 base not matched to a gene. CDR3 region: CASSLYRGKLFF. CDR3 bases: TGTGCCAGCAGCTTGTACAGGGGAAAACTGTTTTTT.

The chain couples TRBV10-3 to TRBJ2-7; TRBD1 matches at 8 bases. Germline CDR1 reads ENHRY; CDR2 reads SYGVKD. With V trimmed by 2 bases and J by 3 bases, 0 bases remained unmatched. The CDR3 runs 13 residues. The CDR3 loop reads CAISEGQGYEQYF. In DNA form, the CDR3 reads TGTGCCATCAGTGAGGGACAGGGCTACGAGCAGTACTTC.

A word on this clone: At one end, the junction sequence differs from germline, possibly due to a read error. This sequence joins TRBV7-9 and TRBJ2-2, with a weak D call TRBD1 (7 bases). The CDR3 length is 16 residues. The germline CDR1 and CDR2 sequences are SEHNR and FQNEAQ (reference sequence). The CDR3 is CSSSLEAPGGNGELFF. CDR3 sequence (DNA): TGTTCCAGCAGCTTAGAAGCTCCAGGGGGGAACGGGGAGCTGTTTTTT.

The genes are TRBV15 and TRBJ2-3; maybe TRBD1 (6 bases). From germline, CDR1 is LNHNV and CDR2 YYDKDF (reference sequence). The V and J ends lost 5 bases and 0 bases respectively, with 15 bases between them. The CDR3 has 16 residues. The CDR3, as DNA: TGTGCCACCAGCCTTTCGACAGGAACTAGCACAGATACGCAGTATTTT. Its protein is CATSLSTGTSTDTQYF.

Only one count was recorded for this clone. The gene calls are TRBV9 and TRBJ2-1; 7 positions match TRBD2. The germline V gene encodes CDR1 SGDLS and CDR2 YYNGEE. Trimming at V came to 4 bases and at J to 7 bases, leaving 5 bases not matched to a gene. The CDR3 has 13 amino acids. The CDR3 sequence is CASSPRLANEQFF. CDR3 nucleotides: TGTGCCAGCAGCCCTAGACTAGCTAATGAGCAGTTCTTC.

This clone was counted between two and nine times. This chain connects TRBV2 to TRBJ2-1, with 7 bases that match TRBD2. The CDR3 covers 11 residues. V lost 7 bases and J lost 6; bases outside the gene matches: 0. Germline V gene data show CDR1 as SNHLY and CDR2 as FYNNEI. As DNA, the CDR3 is TGTGCCAGCACGGGGGGCAATGAGCAGTTCTTC. Translated: CASTGGNEQFF.

This rearrangement joins TRBV28 to TRBJ1-2; possible D gene TRBD1, 5 bases. The V gene's germline CDR1 is MDHEN and CDR2 SYDVKM. Between the trimmed V and J ends, which lost 8 bases and 11 bases, there was a span of 12 bases. This CDR3 has 10 amino acids. CDR3 coding DNA: TGTGCCAGCGGGGCGGGACCTTACACCTTC. As protein: CASGAGPYTF.

This clone was seen a single time. This sample includes further DNA sequences coding for the same CDR3. The V call is TRBV5-1, the J call TRBJ1-1; 8 bases line up with TRBD1. The CDR3 runs 14 residues. Germline-derived CDR1 and CDR2 are SGHRS and YFSETQ. Trimming cost V 4 bases and J 1 base; bases outside gene matches: 3. The CDR3 coding sequence is TGCGCCAGCAGCCCCGGACAGGGGAACACTGAAGCTTTCTTT. It encodes CASSPGQGNTEAFF.

The rearrangement uses TRBV6-1 and TRBJ1-1; 8 bases map to TRBD1. Germline V lookup: CDR1 MNHNS, CDR2 SASEGT. The CDR3 contains 14 residues. The J segment lost 2 bases and the V segment lost 8 bases, leaving 7 bases of the junction unmatched. The DNA of the CDR3 is TGTGCCAGCCGGGGACAGGACGAAAACACTGAAGCTTTCTTT. Translating it yields CASRGQDENTEAFF.

The chain joins TRBV27 to TRBJ2-5, with 7 nucleotides matching TRBD2. Germline V gives CDR1 MNHEY, CDR2 SMNVEV (reference sequence). V lost 10 bases to trimming and J lost 1 base; unmatched junction nucleotides: 15. The CDR3 spans 16 residues. CDR3 residues: CATPPGRAVFQETQYF. CDR3 nucleotide sequence: TGTGCCACCCCACCTGGGAGGGCGGTGTTCCAAGAGACCCAGTACTTC.

The chain combines TRBV6-1 with TRBJ1-1; D is uncertain. Per germline, CDR1 MNHNS and CDR2 SASEGT. V was shortened by 5 bases and J by 1 base, with 8 bases between the two germline ends. The CDR3 spans 13 residues. The CDR3: CASSFEQNTEAFF. The CDR3 DNA follows: TGTGCCAGCAGTTTCGAACAGAACACTGAAGCTTTCTTT.